The 21 T cell receptor beta chains presented below share a single source sample, sequenced in a study of blood T cell repertoires in COVID-19. Sequencing was performed with immunoSEQ multiplex PCR; in TCRdb, only in-frame clones are kept and a portion is missing. The sample has 40,000 to 50,000 clones, approximately 87% seen once. Sequenced material: peripheral blood. These TCRs come from a woman aged 80 or older with COVID-19, enrolled during active disease.

This rearrangement joins TRBV19 to TRBJ1-5; no definite D call. V lost 0 bases to trimming and J lost 3 bases, with 9 bases between them. The V gene's germline CDR1 is LNHDA and CDR2 SQIVND (reference sequence). The CDR3 is 15 residues long. CDR3 DNA sequence: TGTGCCAGTAGTATAGATTACCACACCAATCAGCCCCAGCATTTT. Protein: CASSIDYHTNQPQHF.

This clone was seen once. This chain joins TRBV2 and TRBJ1-5, with D tentatively TRBD1 (5 bases). Per germline, CDR1 SNHLY and CDR2 FYNNEI. The CDR3 is 14 amino acids. Trimming removed 7 bases at V and 1 base at J, with 11 bases between. The CDR3 region has the DNA TGTGCCAGCATGGGGGGATCGAGCAATCAGCCCCAGCATTTT. It yields the protein CASMGGSSNQPQHF.

This chain links TRBV19 with TRBJ1-1, with D tentatively TRBD1 (5 bases). Germline lookup yields CDR1 LNHDA and CDR2 SQIVND (reference sequence). Trimming removed 8 bases from V and 2 bases from J, with 18 bases in between. This CDR3 has 15 residues. The CDR3 DNA follows: TGTGCCAGTGGCGGGACTCAAGGGCGAAACACTGAAGCTTTCTTT. Amino acids: CASGGTQGRNTEAFF.

The chain has TRBV28 and TRBJ1-5; D remains ambiguous. CDR1 and CDR2 from the germline V gene are MDHEN and SYDVKM. V gave up 7 bases and J gave up 2 bases, with 15 bases separating them. This CDR3 spans 15 amino acids. The DNA for the CDR3 is TGTGCCAGCACCACCACTTCCGCGGGCAATCAGCCCCAGCATTTT. Translated, it gives CASTTTSAGNQPQHF.

The V gene is TRBV7-2, the J gene TRBJ2-1; 10 nucleotides align to TRBD2. Trimming cost V 0 bases and J 7 bases; bases outside gene matches: 9. The CDR3 totals 17 residues. Germline V gene data show CDR1 as SGHTA and CDR2 as FQGNSA. CDR3 residues: CASSLAKGASGRNEQFF. The CDR3 nucleotides are TGTGCCAGCAGCTTAGCGAAGGGAGCTAGCGGGAGAAATGAGCAGTTCTTC.

This clone was seen more than once but under ten times. The rearrangement joins TRBV5-1 to TRBJ1-2, with TRBD1 matching over 8 bases. The CDR3 extends over 13 amino acids. Germline CDR1 reads SGHRS; CDR2 reads YFSETQ. The V segment lost 4 bases and the J segment 4 bases; nucleotides outside the gene matches: 3. DNA for the CDR3: TGCGCCAGCAGCGGACAGGGCACCTATGGCTACACCTTC. Protein sequence: CASSGQGTYGYTF. Full variable domain (rest looked up from reference TRBV5-1 and TRBJ1-2): KAGVTQTPRYLIKTRGQQVTLSCSPISGHRSVSWYQQTPGQGLQFLFEYFSETQRNKGNFPGRFSGRQFSNSRSEMNVSTLELGDSALYLCASSGQGTYGYTFGSGTRLTVV.

The chain links TRBV1 to TRBJ2-1; the table names TRBD2, a call not compared with the DNA. TRBV1 is designated a pseudogene. The CDR3 sequence is 15 residues long. The CDR3 spells CTSSQRLAGAPMQFF. In nucleotides, the CDR3 is TGCACCAGCAGCCAAAGACTAGCGGGAGCCCCCATGCAGTTCTTC.

This clone was counted between two and nine times. The J gene is TRBJ1-5, the V gene TRBV30; D gene ambiguous. This CDR3 comprises 15 residues. The V end was cut by 4 bases, the J end by 3 bases, with 16 bases between. Germline loops: CDR1 GTSNPN, CDR2 SVGIG (reference sequence). CDR3 coding DNA: TGTGCCTGGACCCACGGAGGATCCGACAATCAGCCCCAGCATTTT. Amino acids: CAWTHGGSDNQPQHF.

This chain uses TRBV5-1 with TRBJ1-3, with D unclear. Germline CDR1 and CDR2: SGHRS and YFSETQ. Trimming shortened V by 0 bases and J by 0 bases, and 7 bases separated the two germline ends. The CDR3 extends over 15 amino acids. In DNA, the CDR3 is TGCGCCAGCAGCTTGGATTATAGCTCTGGAAACACCATATATTTT. Its translation: CASSLDYSSGNTIYF.

The chain has TRBV2 and TRBJ1-6; D not certain. V gave up 1 base and J gave up 13 bases, with 17 bases separating them. The germline V gene has CDR1 SNHLY and CDR2 FYNNEI. The CDR3 consists of 15 residues. CDR3 in amino acids: CASSEGRAAIGPLHF. The CDR3 DNA reads as TGTGCCAGCAGTGAAGGGCGCGCGGCCATTGGGCCCCTCCACTTT.

V and J are TRBV5-1 and TRBJ2-7; D perhaps matches TRBD1 (6 bases). The V and J ends lost 3 bases and 0 bases respectively, with 19 bases between them. CDR1 and CDR2 from the germline V gene are SGHRS and YFSETQ. The CDR3 has 17 amino acids. The CDR3: CASSSINLRGSSYEQYF. For the CDR3, the DNA is TGCGCCAGCAGCTCCATTAACCTCAGGGGCAGCTCCTACGAGCAGTACTTC.

J is TRBJ1-1 and V is TRBV11-2; D may be TRBD1 (6 bases). The CDR3 contains 14 residues. Trimming left V 5 bases short and J 1 base short, with 11 bases between. CDR1 and CDR2 (germline): SGHAT, FQNNGV. CDR3 nucleotides: TGTGCCAGCAGCGAATGGACAGAGAACACTGAAGCTTTCTTT. Translated: CASSEWTENTEAFF.

This clone was picked up one time. This chain uses TRBV6-5 with TRBJ2-3; 9 bases fit TRBD2. V shed 4 bases, J shed 4 bases, and the junction held 6 bases outside the gene matches. CDR1 and CDR2 (germline): MNHEY, SVGAGI. CDR3 length: 15 residues. In DNA, the CDR3 is TGTGCCAGCAGTTTATATAGCGGGGGCTCAGATACGCAGTATTTT. This encodes CASSLYSGGSDTQYF.

This chain joins TRBV5-1 and TRBJ1-1; TRBD1 matches at 7 bases. Looked up from germline, CDR1 is SGHRS and CDR2 is YFSETQ. This CDR3 region has 15 residues. Unmatched junction bases numbered 8, after V lost 0 bases and J lost 6 bases. The CDR3 region has the DNA TGCGCCAGCAGCTTGGCCGACAGGGATGGCGCTGAAGCTTTCTTT. It is translated as CASSLADRDGAEAFF. Full variable domain (outside the CDR3, taken from reference TRBV5-1 and TRBJ1-1): KAGVTQTPRYLIKTRGQQVTLSCSPISGHRSVSWYQQTPGQGLQFLFEYFSETQRNKGNFPGRFSGRQFSNSRSEMNVSTLELGDSALYLCASSLADRDGAEAFFGQGTRLTVV.

This sequence joins TRBV18 and TRBJ2-5, with 9 bases lining up with TRBD2. The CDR3 consists of 14 residues. Germline CDR1 and CDR2: KGHSH and LQKENI. After removal of 6 bases from V and 4 bases from J, the junction contained 6 bases not matched to a gene. The DNA of the CDR3 is TGTGCCAGCTCCCCTAGCGGGACTGGAGAGACCCAGTACTTC. This codes for CASSPSGTGETQYF.

The chain joins TRBV7-3 to TRBJ1-1; D not resolved. Looked up from germline, CDR1 is SGHTA and CDR2 is FQGTGA. The length of the CDR3 is 13 residues. Trimming removed 4 bases from V and 0 bases from J, with 6 bases in between. Written as DNA, the CDR3 is TGTGCCAGCAGCTCGGGGATGAACACTGAAGCTTTCTTT. Protein: CASSSGMNTEAFF.

The CDR3 DNA reads as TGTGCTAGTGGTTACGCTCCTTTCGTCCGACAGGGCCTAGCCAAAAACATTCAGTACTTC. It is translated as CASGYAPFVRQGLAKNIQYF. This sequence joins TRBV12-5 and TRBJ2-4; 7 bases agree with TRBD1. V was clipped by 4 bases and J by 0 bases; unmatched bases: 18. There are 20 residues in the CDR3. Germline CDR1 LGHNT, CDR2 FRNRAP.

The CDR3 region has the DNA TGTGCCAGCAGTCTCGACAGGAGAAACTATGGCTACACCTTC. The encoded protein is CASSLDRRNYGYTF. This chain links TRBV27 with TRBJ1-2; weak D call: TRBD1 (6 bases). The CDR3 spans 14 residues. Trimming pared 5 bases from V and 2 bases from J, leaving 12 bases between. Germline V gene lookup returns CDR1 MNHEY and CDR2 SMNVEV (reference sequence).

J is TRBJ2-5 and V is TRBV19; TRBD1 matches at 10 bases. After removal of 7 bases from V and 5 bases from J, the junction contained 16 bases not matched to a gene. Germline CDR1 is LNHDA and CDR2 is SQIVND (reference sequence). The CDR3 loop spans 17 amino acids. The CDR3 DNA follows: TGTGCCAGTACTCCCACTCGACAGGGGGCGACCAGGGAGACCCAGTACTTC. This gives the protein CASTPTRQGATRETQYF. Variable domain in full (rest from reference TRBV19 and TRBJ2-5): DGGITQSPKYLFRKEGQNVTLSCEQNLNHDAMYWYRQDPGQGLRLIYYSQIVNDFQKGDIAEGYSVSREKKESFPLTVTSAQKNPTAFYLCASTPTRQGATRETQYFGPGTRLLVL.

This rearrangement joins TRBV4-2 to TRBJ1-4, with 7 bases identical to TRBD1. J lost 3 bases, V lost 7 bases, and 11 bases had no gene match. The CDR3 loop spans 16 amino acids. Germline-derived CDR1 and CDR2 are LGHNA and YNFKEQ. In nucleotides, the CDR3 is TGTGCCAGCACACGAGGAGGGGGCAATGCTAATGAAAAACTGTTTTTT. This sequence encodes CASTRGGGNANEKLFF.

The chain has TRBV18 and TRBJ1-2; no reliable D call. Germline loops: CDR1 KGHSH, CDR2 LQKENI. The CDR3 sequence is 15 residues long. V dropped 5 bases and J dropped 0 bases, with 13 bases sitting between them. The CDR3: CASSGELQANYGYTF. CDR3 nucleotides: TGTGCCAGCTCAGGAGAACTTCAAGCTAACTATGGCTACACCTTC.